The 7 T cell receptor beta chains below all came from one sample that was sequenced in a study of blood T cell repertoires in COVID-19. TCRdb's table, derived via immunoSEQ multiplex PCR, lists solely in-frame clones and lacks some. The sample lists just under 350,000 clones, around four fifths occurring once. The specimen sequenced was peripheral blood. These receptors came from a man aged 30 to 45 with active or convalescent COVID-19.

This chain connects TRBV7-2 to TRBJ2-1; 7 nucleotides agree with TRBD1. V lost 3 bases, J lost 5 bases, and 4 bases stayed unmatched. CDR3 size: 14 residues. The germline V gene has CDR1 SGHTA and CDR2 FQGNSA. DNA of the CDR3: TGTGCCAGCAGCTTTTGGACAGGCAACAATGAGCAGTTCTTC. Its protein product is CASSFWTGNNEQFF.

This clone has just a few counts. The chain has TRBV5-1 and TRBJ1-5, with 9 bases matching TRBD1. The CDR3 length is 16 residues. Germline V gene data show CDR1 as SGHRS and CDR2 as YFSETQ. V was pared by 2 bases and J by 1 base, with 4 bases of the junction left unmatched. The CDR3 sequence: CASSFGTGRSNQPQHF. CDR3 DNA sequence: TGCGCCAGCAGCTTCGGGACAGGGCGCAGCAATCAGCCCCAGCATTTT.

The genes are TRBV9 and TRBJ1-3; D remains unclear. V gave up 2 bases and J gave up 13 bases, with 16 bases separating them. CDR3 length: 13 amino acids. Germline CDR1 reads SGDLS; CDR2 reads YYNGEE. The CDR3 loop is CASSVNQERKIYF. As DNA, the CDR3 is TGTGCCAGCAGCGTCAATCAAGAGCGGAAGATATATTTT.

The CDR3 nucleotides read TGTGCCAGTCGTCCGGGACAGGGCGCGGGGGAGCTGTTTTTT. Translated: CASRPGQGAGELFF. The V call is TRBV19, the J call TRBJ2-2; 9 bases line up with TRBD1. The junction had 9 bases not matched to a gene; V was cut back by 8 bases and J by 8 bases. This CDR3 is built from 14 residues. Germline V lookup: CDR1 LNHDA, CDR2 SQIVND (reference sequence).

This chain links TRBV25-1 with TRBJ1-2; the D gene is possibly TRBD1 (6 bases). Trimming took 2 bases from V and 8 from J, leaving 9 bases between them. CDR1 MGHDK and CDR2 SYGVNS come from the germline V gene. The CDR3 length is 12 residues. The CDR3 reads CASSEQGYGYTF. The CDR3 DNA sequence: TGTGCCAGCAGTGAACAGGGGTACGGCTACACCTTC.

This clone was picked up one time. The chain uses TRBV6-1 and TRBJ1-1; no clear D gene. This CDR3 spans 15 amino acids. Germline CDR1 is MNHNS and CDR2 is SASEGT. Trimming removed 1 base from V and 5 bases from J, with 14 bases in between. The CDR3 protein is CASSEGSGRWTEAFF. The CDR3 DNA follows: TGTGCCAGCAGTGAAGGGAGTGGGAGGTGGACTGAAGCTTTCTTT.

The sample holds a few counts of this clone. CDR3 amino acids: CASSWTGEDTQYF. CDR3 DNA: TGCGCCAGCAGCTGGACGGGGGAGGATACGCAGTATTTT. The J gene is TRBJ2-3, the V gene TRBV5-1; maybe TRBD2 (6 bases). The V gene's germline CDR1 is SGHRS and CDR2 YFSETQ. This CDR3 spans 13 amino acids. The V gene lost 3 bases and the J gene lost 6 bases, with 11 bases spanning the gap.